This T cell receptor beta chain derives from a study of T-cell reconstitution after alpha-beta-depleted transplantation in children. Construction of the TCRbeta library involved unique molecular identifiers. One entry per CDR3 protein, called by TCRdb with MiXCR from the PCR reads. The sample shows about 420,000 distinct CDR3 sequences, roughly a tenth of them seen only once. The germline CDR1 and CDR2 sequences are SQVTM and ANQGSEA. The V gene end was trimmed by 6 bases and the J gene end by 5 bases; junction bases not matched to a gene: 12. The CDR3 is 14 amino acids. Sample: PBMCs from the stem cell graft donor, taken from the stem cell graft. The genes are TRBV29-1 and TRBJ2-5; TRBD2 matches 7 bases. This TCR came from a human donor who donated a stem cell graft to a child with acute myeloid leukemia. CDR3 amino acids: CSVGRTSELETQYF. In DNA form, the CDR3 reads TGCAGCGTGGGCCGGACTAGTGAGTTGGAGACCCAGTACTTC.